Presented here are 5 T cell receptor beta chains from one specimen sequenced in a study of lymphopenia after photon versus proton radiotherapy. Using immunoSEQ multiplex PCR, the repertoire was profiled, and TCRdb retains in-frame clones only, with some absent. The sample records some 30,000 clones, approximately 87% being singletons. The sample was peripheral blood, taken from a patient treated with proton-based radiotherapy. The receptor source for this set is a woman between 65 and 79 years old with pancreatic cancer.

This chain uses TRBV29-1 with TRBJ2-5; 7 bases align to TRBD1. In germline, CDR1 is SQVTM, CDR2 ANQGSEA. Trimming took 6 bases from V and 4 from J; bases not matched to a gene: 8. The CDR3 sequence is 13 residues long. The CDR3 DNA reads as TGCAGCGTACGACAGGGAATAGTAGAGACCCAGTACTTC. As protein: CSVRQGIVETQYF. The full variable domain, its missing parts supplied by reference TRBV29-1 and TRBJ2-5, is SAVISQKPSRDICQRGTSLTIQCQVDSQVTMMFWYRQQPGQSLTLIATANQGSEATYESGFVIDKFPISRPNLTFSTLTVSNMSPEDSSIYLCSVRQGIVETQYFGPGTRLLVL.

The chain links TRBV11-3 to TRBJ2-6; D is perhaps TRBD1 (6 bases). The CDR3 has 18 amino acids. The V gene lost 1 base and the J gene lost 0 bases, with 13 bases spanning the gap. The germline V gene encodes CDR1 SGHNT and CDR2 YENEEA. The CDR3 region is CASSLAGTLLSGANVLTF. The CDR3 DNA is TGTGCCAGCAGCTTAGCGGGGACACTTCTCTCTGGGGCCAACGTCCTGACTTTC.

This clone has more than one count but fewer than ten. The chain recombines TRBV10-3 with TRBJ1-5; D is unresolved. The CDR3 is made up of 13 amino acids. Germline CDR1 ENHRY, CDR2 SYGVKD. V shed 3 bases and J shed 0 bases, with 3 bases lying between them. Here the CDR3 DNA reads TGTGCCATCAGTGACAATAGCAATCAGCCCCAGCATTTT. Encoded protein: CAISDNSNQPQHF.

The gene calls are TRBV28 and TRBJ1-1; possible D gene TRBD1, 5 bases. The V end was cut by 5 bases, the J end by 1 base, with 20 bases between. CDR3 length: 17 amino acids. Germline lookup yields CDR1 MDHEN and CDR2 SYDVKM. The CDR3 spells CASSTRLGRDGNTEAFF. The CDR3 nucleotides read TGTGCCAGCAGTACACGGTTGGGGCGGGACGGGAACACTGAAGCTTTCTTT.

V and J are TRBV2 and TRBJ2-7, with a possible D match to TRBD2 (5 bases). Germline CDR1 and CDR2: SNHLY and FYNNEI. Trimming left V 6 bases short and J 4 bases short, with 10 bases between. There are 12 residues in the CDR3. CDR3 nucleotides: TGTGCCAGCAGGTTACTAGAGTACGAGCAGTACTTC. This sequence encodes CASRLLEYEQYF.